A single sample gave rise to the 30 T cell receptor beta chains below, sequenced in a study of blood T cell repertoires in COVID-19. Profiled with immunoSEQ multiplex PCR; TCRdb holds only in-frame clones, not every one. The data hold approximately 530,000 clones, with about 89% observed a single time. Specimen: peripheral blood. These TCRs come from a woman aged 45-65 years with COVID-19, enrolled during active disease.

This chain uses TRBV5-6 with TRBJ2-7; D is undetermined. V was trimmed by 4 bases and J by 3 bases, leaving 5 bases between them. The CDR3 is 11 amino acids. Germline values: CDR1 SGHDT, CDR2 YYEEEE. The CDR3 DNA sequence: TGTGCCAGCAGCGCAGACTACGAGCAGTACTTC. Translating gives CASSADYEQYF.

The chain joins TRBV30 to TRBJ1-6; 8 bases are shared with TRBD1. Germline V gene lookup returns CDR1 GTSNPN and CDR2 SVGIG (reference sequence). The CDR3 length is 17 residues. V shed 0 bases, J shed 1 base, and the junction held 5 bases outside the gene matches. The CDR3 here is CAWSVRQGLSYNSPLHF. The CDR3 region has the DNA TGTGCCTGGAGTGTAAGACAGGGGTTATCCTATAATTCACCCCTCCACTTT.

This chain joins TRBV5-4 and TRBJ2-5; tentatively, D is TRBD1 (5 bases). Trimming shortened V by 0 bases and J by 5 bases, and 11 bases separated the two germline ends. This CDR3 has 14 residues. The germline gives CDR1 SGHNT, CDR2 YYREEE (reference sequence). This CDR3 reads CASSLDPGWETQYF. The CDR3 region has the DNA TGTGCCAGCAGCTTGGATCCAGGGTGGGAGACCCAGTACTTC.

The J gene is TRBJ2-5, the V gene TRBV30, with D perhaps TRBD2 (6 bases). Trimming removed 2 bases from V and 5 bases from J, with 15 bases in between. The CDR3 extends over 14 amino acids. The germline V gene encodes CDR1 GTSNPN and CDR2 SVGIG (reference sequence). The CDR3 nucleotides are TGTGCCTGGAGTAAGGCCCCGGCGGGGGAGACCCAGTACTTC. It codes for CAWSKAPAGETQYF.

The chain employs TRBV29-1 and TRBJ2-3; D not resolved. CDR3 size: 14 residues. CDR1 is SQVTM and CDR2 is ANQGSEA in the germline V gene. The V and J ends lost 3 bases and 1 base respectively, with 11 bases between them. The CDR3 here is CSVDSYQGTDTQYF. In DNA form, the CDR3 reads TGCAGCGTTGATTCTTACCAGGGCACAGATACGCAGTATTTT.

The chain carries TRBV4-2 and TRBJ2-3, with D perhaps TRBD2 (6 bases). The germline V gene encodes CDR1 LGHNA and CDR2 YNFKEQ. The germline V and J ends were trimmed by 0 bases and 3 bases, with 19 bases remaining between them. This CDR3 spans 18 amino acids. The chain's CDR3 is CASSQENPGGGITDTQYF. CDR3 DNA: TGTGCCAGCAGCCAAGAGAACCCTGGTGGGGGGATAACAGATACGCAGTATTTT.

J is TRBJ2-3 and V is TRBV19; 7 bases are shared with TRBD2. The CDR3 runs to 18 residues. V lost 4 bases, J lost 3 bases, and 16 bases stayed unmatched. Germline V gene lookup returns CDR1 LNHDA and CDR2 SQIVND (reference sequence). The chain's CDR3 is CASSTSWGGTLGTDTQYF. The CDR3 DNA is TGTGCCAGTAGTACCTCTTGGGGGGGGACCTTGGGGACAGATACGCAGTATTTT. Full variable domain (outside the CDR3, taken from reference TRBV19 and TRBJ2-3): DGGITQSPKYLFRKEGQNVTLSCEQNLNHDAMYWYRQDPGQGLRLIYYSQIVNDFQKGDIAEGYSVSREKKESFPLTVTSAQKNPTAFYLCASSTSWGGTLGTDTQYFGPGTRLTVL.

CDR3 DNA: TGTGCCAGCAGTCTCCGGGGGTCCCGGGGAGAGACCCAGTACTTC. This encodes CASSLRGSRGETQYF. The gene calls are TRBV28 and TRBJ2-5, with a possible D match to TRBD2 (6 bases). This CDR3 contains 15 residues. Trimming cost V 5 bases and J 4 bases, with 17 bases left between them. CDR1 MDHEN and CDR2 SYDVKM come from the germline V gene. Using reference TRBV28 and TRBJ2-5 for the parts outside the CDR3, the full variable domain is DVKVTQSSRYLVKRTGEKVFLECVQDMDHENMFWYRQDPGLGLRLIYFSYDVKMKEKGDIPEGYSVSREKKERFSLILESASTNQTSMYLCASSLRGSRGETQYFGPGTRLLVL.

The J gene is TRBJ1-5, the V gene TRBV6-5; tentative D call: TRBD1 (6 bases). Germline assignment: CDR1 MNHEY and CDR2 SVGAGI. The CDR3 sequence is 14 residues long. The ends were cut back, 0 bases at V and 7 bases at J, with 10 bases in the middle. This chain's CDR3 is CASSYSSGDQPQHF. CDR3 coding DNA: TGTGCCAGCAGTTACTCATCAGGGGACCAGCCCCAGCATTTT.

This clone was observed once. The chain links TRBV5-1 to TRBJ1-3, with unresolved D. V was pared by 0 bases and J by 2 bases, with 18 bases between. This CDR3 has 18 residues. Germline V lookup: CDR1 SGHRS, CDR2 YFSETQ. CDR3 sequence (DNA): TGCGCCAGCAGCTTGGCCGCCGGAGGACGGTATGCTGGAAACACCATATATTTT. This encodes CASSLAAGGRYAGNTIYF.

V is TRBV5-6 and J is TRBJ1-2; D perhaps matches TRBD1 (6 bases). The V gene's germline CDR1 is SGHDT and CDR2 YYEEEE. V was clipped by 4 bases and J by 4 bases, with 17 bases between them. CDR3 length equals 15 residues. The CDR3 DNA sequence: TGTGCCAGCAGCGTGGAAAACAGGGTGCGCTATGGCTACACCTTC. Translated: CASSVENRVRYGYTF.

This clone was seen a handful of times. The DNA for the CDR3 is TGTGCCAGCAAGCCGACAGGGGGGGCGGACTATGGCTACACCTTC. Its translation is CASKPTGGADYGYTF. The rearrangement uses TRBV2 and TRBJ1-2; 9 nucleotides align to TRBD1. With V trimmed by 7 bases and J by 3 bases, 9 bases remained unmatched. This CDR3 contains 15 residues. Germline CDR1 SNHLY, CDR2 FYNNEI. Using reference TRBV2 and TRBJ1-2 for the parts outside the CDR3, the full variable domain is EPEVTQTPSHQVTQMGQEVILRCVPISNHLYFYWYRQILGQKVEFLVSFYNNEISEKSEIFDDQFSVERPDGSNFTLKIRSTKLEDSAMYFCASKPTGGADYGYTFGSGTRLTVV.

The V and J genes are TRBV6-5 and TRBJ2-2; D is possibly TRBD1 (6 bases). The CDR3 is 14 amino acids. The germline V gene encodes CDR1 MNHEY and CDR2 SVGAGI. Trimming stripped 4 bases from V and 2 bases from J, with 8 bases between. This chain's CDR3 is CASSWGHNTGELFF. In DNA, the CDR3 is TGTGCCAGCAGTTGGGGACACAACACCGGGGAGCTGTTTTTT.

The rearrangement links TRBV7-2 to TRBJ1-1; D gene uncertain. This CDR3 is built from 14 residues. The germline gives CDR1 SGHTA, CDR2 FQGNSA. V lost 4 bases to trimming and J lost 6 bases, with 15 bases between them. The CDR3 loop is CASSYAAGSPEAFF. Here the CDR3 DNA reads TGTGCCAGCAGCTACGCCGCGGGGTCCCCTGAAGCTTTCTTT.

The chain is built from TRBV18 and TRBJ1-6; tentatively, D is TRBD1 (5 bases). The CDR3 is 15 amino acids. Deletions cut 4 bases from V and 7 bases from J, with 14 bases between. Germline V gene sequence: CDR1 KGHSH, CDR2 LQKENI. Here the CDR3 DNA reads TGTGCCAGCTCACTATTGGGTCGGGGGAATTCACCCCTCCACTTT. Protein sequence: CASSLLGRGNSPLHF.

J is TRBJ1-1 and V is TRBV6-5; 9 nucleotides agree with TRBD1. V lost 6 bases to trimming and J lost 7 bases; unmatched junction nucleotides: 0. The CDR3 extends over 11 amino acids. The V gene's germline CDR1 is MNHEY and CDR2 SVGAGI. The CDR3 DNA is TGTGCCAGCAGGGGACAGGGTGAAGCTTTCTTT. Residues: CASRGQGEAFF.

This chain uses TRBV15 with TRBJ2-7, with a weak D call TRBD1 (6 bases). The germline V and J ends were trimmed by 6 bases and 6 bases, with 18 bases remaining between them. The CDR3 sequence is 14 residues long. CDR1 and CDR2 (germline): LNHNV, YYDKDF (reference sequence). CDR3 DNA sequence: TGTGCCACCAGAGAGACAGGTGGTACGGGCGAGCAGTACTTC. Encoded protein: CATRETGGTGEQYF. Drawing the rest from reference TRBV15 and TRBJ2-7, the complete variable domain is DAMVIQNPRYQVTQFGKPVTLSCSQTLNHNVMYWYQQKSSQAPKLLFHYYDKDFNNEADTPDNFQSRRPNTSFCFLDIRSPGLGDTAMYLCATRETGGTGEQYFGPGTRLTVT.

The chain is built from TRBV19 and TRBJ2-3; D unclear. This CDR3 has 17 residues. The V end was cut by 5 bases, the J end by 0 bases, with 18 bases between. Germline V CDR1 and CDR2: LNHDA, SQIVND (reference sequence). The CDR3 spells CASSPSVVGSSTDTQYF. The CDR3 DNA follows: TGTGCCAGTAGTCCAAGCGTGGTCGGATCTAGCACAGATACGCAGTATTTT.

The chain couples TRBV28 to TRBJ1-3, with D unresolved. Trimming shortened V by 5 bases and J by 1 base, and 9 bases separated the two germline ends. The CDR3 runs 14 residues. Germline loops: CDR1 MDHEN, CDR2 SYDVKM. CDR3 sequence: CASSPAGSGNTIYF. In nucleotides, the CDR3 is TGTGCCAGCAGTCCCGCGGGGTCTGGAAACACCATATATTTT.

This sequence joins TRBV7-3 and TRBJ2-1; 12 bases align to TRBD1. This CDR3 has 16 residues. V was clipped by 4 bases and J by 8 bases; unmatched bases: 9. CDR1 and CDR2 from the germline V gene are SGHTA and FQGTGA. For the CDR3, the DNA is TGTGCCAGCAGCTCAACAGGGACAGGGGGCATGGATGAGCAGTTCTTC. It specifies CASSSTGTGGMDEQFF.

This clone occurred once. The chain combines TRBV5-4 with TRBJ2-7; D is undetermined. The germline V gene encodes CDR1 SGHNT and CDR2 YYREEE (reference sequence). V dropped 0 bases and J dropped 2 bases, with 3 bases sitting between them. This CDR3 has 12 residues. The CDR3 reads CASSLDTYEQYF. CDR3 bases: TGTGCCAGCAGCTTGGACACCTACGAGCAGTACTTC.

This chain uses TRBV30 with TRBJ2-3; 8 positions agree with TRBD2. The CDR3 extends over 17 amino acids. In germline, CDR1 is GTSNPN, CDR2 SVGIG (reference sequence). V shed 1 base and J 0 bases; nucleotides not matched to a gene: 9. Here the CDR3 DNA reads TGTGCCTGGAGTGAAGTAACTAGCGGACAAAGCACAGATACGCAGTATTTT. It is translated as CAWSEVTSGQSTDTQYF.

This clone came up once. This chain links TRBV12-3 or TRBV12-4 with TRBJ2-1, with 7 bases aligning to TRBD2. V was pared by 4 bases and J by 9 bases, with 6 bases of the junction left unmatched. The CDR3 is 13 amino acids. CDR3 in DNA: TGTGCCAGCAGTTCGCCGGGGAGGGTTGAGCAGTTCTTC. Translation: CASSSPGRVEQFF.

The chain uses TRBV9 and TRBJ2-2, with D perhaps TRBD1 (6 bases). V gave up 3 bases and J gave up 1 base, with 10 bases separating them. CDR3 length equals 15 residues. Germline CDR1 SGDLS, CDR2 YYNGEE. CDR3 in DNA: TGTGCCAGCAGCGGTAGGGGGAGGAACACCGGGGAGCTGTTTTTT. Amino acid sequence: CASSGRGRNTGELFF.

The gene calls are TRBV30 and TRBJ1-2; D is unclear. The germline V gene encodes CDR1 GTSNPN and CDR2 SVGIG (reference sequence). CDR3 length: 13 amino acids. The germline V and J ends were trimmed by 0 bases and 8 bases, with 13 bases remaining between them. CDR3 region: CAWSVSKTGGYTF. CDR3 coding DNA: TGTGCCTGGAGTGTCTCTAAGACGGGGGGCTACACCTTC.

This chain's CDR3 is CASSLSGGRLDTQYF. The CDR3 coding sequence is TGTGCCAGCTCACTCTCGGGGGGGCGTCTAGATACGCAGTATTTT. The chain joins TRBV27 to TRBJ2-3, with 8 nucleotides matching TRBD2. The trim removed 8 bases at V and 5 bases at J, leaving 12 bases unmatched. Germline V gene lookup returns CDR1 MNHEY and CDR2 SMNVEV (reference sequence). This CDR3 region has 15 residues.

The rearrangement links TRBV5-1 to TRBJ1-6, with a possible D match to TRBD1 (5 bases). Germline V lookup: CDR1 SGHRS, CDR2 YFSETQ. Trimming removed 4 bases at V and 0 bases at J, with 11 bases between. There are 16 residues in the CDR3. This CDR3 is CASSGGGSSYNSPLHF. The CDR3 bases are TGCGCCAGCAGCGGGGGAGGCAGCTCCTATAATTCACCCCTCCACTTT. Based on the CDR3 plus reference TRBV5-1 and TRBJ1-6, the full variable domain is KAGVTQTPRYLIKTRGQQVTLSCSPISGHRSVSWYQQTPGQGLQFLFEYFSETQRNKGNFPGRFSGRQFSNSRSEMNVSTLELGDSALYLCASSGGGSSYNSPLHFGNGTRLTVT.

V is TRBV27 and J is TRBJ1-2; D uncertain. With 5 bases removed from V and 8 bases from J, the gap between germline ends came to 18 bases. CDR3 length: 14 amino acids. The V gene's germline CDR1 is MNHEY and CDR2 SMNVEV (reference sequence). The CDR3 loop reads CASSPPGVVRGYTF. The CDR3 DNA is TGTGCCAGCAGTCCCCCCGGGGTGGTACGAGGCTACACCTTC.

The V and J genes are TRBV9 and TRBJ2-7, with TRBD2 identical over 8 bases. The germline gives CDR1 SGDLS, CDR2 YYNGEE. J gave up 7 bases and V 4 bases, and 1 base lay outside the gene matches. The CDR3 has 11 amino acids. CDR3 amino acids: CASSPSGEQYF. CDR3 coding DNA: TGTGCCAGCAGCCCTAGCGGGGAGCAGTACTTC.

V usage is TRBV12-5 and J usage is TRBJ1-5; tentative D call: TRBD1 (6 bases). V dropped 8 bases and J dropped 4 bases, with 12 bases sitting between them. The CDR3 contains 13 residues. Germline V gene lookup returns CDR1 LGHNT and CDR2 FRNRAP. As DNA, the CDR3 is TGTGCTAGTAACAGGGCGCTTAATCAGCCCCAGCATTTT. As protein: CASNRALNQPQHF. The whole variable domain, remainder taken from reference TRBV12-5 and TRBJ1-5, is DARVTQTPRHKVTEMGQEVTMRCQPILGHNTVFWYRQTMMQGLELLAYFRNRAPLDDSGMPKDRFSAEMPDATLATLKIQPSEPRDSAVYFCASNRALNQPQHFGDGTRLSIL.